This T cell receptor beta chain was recovered during a study of T cell responses to AZD1222 COVID-19 vaccine. Overall study context: Pooled in the analysis were second doses at about 4 or about 12 weeks.

The table came from immunoSEQ multiplex PCR; TCRdb's copy has only in-frame clones and leaves some out. This table holds about 130,000 clones, about 90% found once. This CDR3 has 14 amino acids. Trimming took off 10 bases at V and 0 bases at J, with 16 bases between the two ends. Germline-derived CDR1 and CDR2 are MNHEY and SMNVEV (reference sequence). The V and J genes are TRBV27 and TRBJ2-7; no firm D call. The sequences come from peripheral blood, collected on day 0 of AZD1222 vaccination. The origin of this receptor is an adult in good health. In DNA form, the CDR3 reads TGTGCCATCATACCGACGGGCCCCTCCTACGAGCAGTACTTC. Translation: CAIIPTGPSYEQYF.